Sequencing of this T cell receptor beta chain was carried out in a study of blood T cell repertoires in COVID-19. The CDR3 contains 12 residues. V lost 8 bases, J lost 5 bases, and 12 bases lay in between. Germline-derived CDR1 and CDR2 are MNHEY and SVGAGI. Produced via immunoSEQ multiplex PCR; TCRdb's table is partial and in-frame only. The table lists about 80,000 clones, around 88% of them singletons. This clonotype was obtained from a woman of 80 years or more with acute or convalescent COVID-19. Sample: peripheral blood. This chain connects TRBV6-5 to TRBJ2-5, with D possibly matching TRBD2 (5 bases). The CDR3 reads CASAGLGETQYF. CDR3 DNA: TGTGCCAGCGCGGGCCTCGGGGAGACCCAGTACTTC.